The T cell receptor beta chain described here comes from a study of blood T cells in healthy people across ages. Overall study findings and caveats: Investigators viewed diversity estimates from one million T cells as underestimates, the study reported.

As concerns this clonotype: Its antigen is currently unknown.

The authors isolated at least 6 million PBMCs per sample. The authors ran a second PCR of 7 to 11 cycles using a sample-barcoded 5' primer and a J-beta primer mix. Tags on each cDNA molecule came from a template-switch adaptor with 12 random nucleotides. TCRdb itself ran the 5' RACE reads through MiXCR, one entry per CDR3 protein. The sample records about 930,000 distinct CDR3 sequences, almost 30% being singletons. The ends lost 3 bases at V and 6 bases at J; junction bases unmatched: 9. This CDR3 contains 15 residues. The germline V gene has CDR1 LGHNA and CDR2 YSLEER. A further study also used this sample, focusing on T cells of mothers and their children. In that study: From each mother came over 8.5 million TCR beta CDR3 reads, and from each child came roughly 2.9 million.

Material for sequencing was blood. This TCR came from a woman aged 40-49 years in good health. The V and J genes are TRBV4-3 and TRBJ1-2, with 8 nucleotides matching TRBD1. The chain's CDR3 is CASSQAGTGGDGYTF. In nucleotides, the CDR3 is TGCGCCAGCAGCCAGGCCGGGACAGGAGGGGATGGCTACACCTTC.